Listed below are T cell receptor beta chains from one sample, sequenced in a study of T cell changes during pregnancy in multiple sclerosis. The repertoire was sequenced with immunoSEQ multiplex PCR; TCRdb's copy has only in-frame clones and lacks some. The sample holds under 25,000 clones; 85% are singletons and the top ten take 7.5% to 8%. The sample consisted of CD8+ T cells from peripheral blood mononuclear cells, taken before pregnancy. The receptors stem from a female donor with multiple sclerosis, enrolled in a pregnancy study. The CDR3 runs from the conserved cysteine through the conserved F or W. D genes are given only for firm matches. Expanded clones are given a class, and other clones once, few, many or no size at all.

CDR3aa: CASSFGGQGNQPQHF
CDR3nt: TGTGCCAGCAGTTTTGGGGGACAGGGAAATCAGCCCCAGCATTTT
d_gene: TRBD1
j_gene: TRBJ1-5
abundance: -
v_gene: TRBV27

CDR3aa: CASSGTGTGDYNEQFF
CDR3nt: TGTGCCAGCAGTGGTACCGGGACAGGGGACTACAATGAGCAGTTCTTC
d_gene: TRBD1
j_gene: TRBJ2-1
abundance: medium-sized
v_gene: TRBV6-1

CDR3aa: CASSPPPGGPNTEAFF
CDR3nt: TGTGCCAGCAGCCCCCCCCCAGGGGGCCCGAACACTGAAGCTTTCTTT
d_gene: TRBD1
j_gene: TRBJ1-1
abundance: -
v_gene: TRBV7-2

CDR3aa: CASSLWDRQETQYF
CDR3nt: TGTGCCAGCAGCCTGTGGGACAGACAAGAGACCCAGTACTTC
d_gene: TRBD1
j_gene: TRBJ2-5
abundance: -
v_gene: TRBV5-4

CDR3aa: CASSFHRATGEEKLFF
CDR3nt: TGTGCCAGCAGCTTCCACCGCGCGACAGGGGAAGAAAAACTGTTTTTT
d_gene: TRBD1
j_gene: TRBJ1-4
abundance: -
v_gene: TRBV9

CDR3aa: CASSRILGTGINTEAFF
CDR3nt: TGTGCCAGCAGCAGAATTCTCGGGACAGGGATCAACACTGAAGCTTTCTTT
d_gene: TRBD1
j_gene: TRBJ1-1
abundance: -
v_gene: TRBV7-9

CDR3aa: CASRGRNEQYF
CDR3nt: TGCGCCAGCAGGGGGAGGAACGAGCAGTACTTC
d_gene: -
j_gene: TRBJ2-7
abundance: -
v_gene: TRBV4-1

CDR3aa: CASSVGGAMNTEAFF
CDR3nt: TGTGCCAGCAGCGTGGGGGGGGCCATGAACACTGAAGCTTTCTTT
d_gene: -
j_gene: TRBJ1-1
abundance: -
v_gene: TRBV9

CDR3aa: CASSIRELRINEQFF
CDR3nt: TGTGCCAGTAGTATTCGGGAACTCCGAATCAATGAGCAGTTCTTC
d_gene: -
j_gene: TRBJ2-1
abundance: -
v_gene: TRBV19

CDR3aa: CATPGTANTEAFF
CDR3nt: TGTGCCACCCCAGGGACAGCGAACACTGAAGCTTTCTTT
d_gene: TRBD1
j_gene: TRBJ1-1
abundance: once
v_gene: TRBV7-9